What follows are 28 T cell receptor beta chains derived from one specimen sequenced in a study of T cells after yellow fever vaccination. MiXCR, applied by TCRdb to the 5' RACE reads, yields one record per CDR3 protein. This table holds 550,000 to 750,000 distinct CDR3 sequences, around an eighth found once. This material consisted of PBMCs, taken on the day of the yellow fever booster vaccination. The receptor source for this set is a man aged 25-45 years who received the YFV17D yellow fever vaccine.

The sample holds a few counts of this clonotype. The chain combines TRBV12-3 or TRBV12-4 with TRBJ2-7; no definite D call. CDR3 size: 12 residues. V shed 5 bases and J shed 5 bases, with 10 bases lying between them. The CDR3 coding sequence is TGTGCCAGCAGTCTTTTTCCCCACGAGCAGTACTTC. Translation: CASSLFPHEQYF.

V usage is TRBV10-3 and J usage is TRBJ2-3, with TRBD2 matching over 7 bases. In germline, CDR1 is ENHRY, CDR2 SYGVKD. V shed 6 bases, J shed 2 bases, and the junction held 5 bases outside the gene matches. The CDR3 has 14 residues. The CDR3 DNA sequence: TGTGCCATCAGGACCGGGACTATCACAGATACGCAGTATTTT. As protein: CAIRTGTITDTQYF.

This clonotype was counted at least ten times. The chain is built from TRBV7-2 and TRBJ2-3, with TRBD2 as a possible D gene (5 bases). The V end lost 1 base, the J end lost 2 bases, and 7 bases lay between the germline ends. The CDR3 covers 14 residues. CDR1 is SGHTA, CDR2 FQGNSA, per germline. CDR3 bases: TGTGCCAGCAGCTTAGGCGGGTACACAGATACGCAGTATTTT. This sequence encodes CASSLGGYTDTQYF.

V gene TRBV20-1 combines with J gene TRBJ2-3; 7 bases are a match to TRBD1. V was clipped by 6 bases and J by 2 bases; unmatched bases: 5. The CDR3 runs 13 residues. Germline CDR1 reads DFQATT; CDR2 reads SNEGSKA (reference sequence). CDR3 sequence (DNA): TGCAGTGCCCCCGGGACAGACACAGATACGCAGTATTTT. Protein sequence: CSAPGTDTDTQYF.

Only a few counts were recorded for this clonotype. The rearrangement joins TRBV15 to TRBJ2-2; D not certain. The V end lost 0 bases, the J end lost 5 bases, and 10 bases lay between the germline ends. The length of the CDR3 is 15 residues. Germline CDR1 reads LNHNV; CDR2 reads YYDKDF (reference sequence). Here the CDR3 reads CATSRDTITTGELFF. CDR3 nucleotide sequence: TGTGCCACCAGCAGAGATACCATTACAACCGGGGAGCTGTTTTTT.

This clonotype was counted only a few times. The V call is TRBV19, the J call TRBJ2-5; D might be TRBD2 (5 bases). The CDR3 runs 16 residues. With 2 bases removed from V and 5 bases from J, the gap between germline ends came to 18 bases. CDR1 is LNHDA, CDR2 SQIVND, per germline (reference sequence). CDR3 protein: CASSISKVPWEETQYF. In DNA, the CDR3 is TGTGCCAGTAGTATATCAAAAGTCCCCTGGGAGGAGACCCAGTACTTC.

There are many counts of this clonotype. This chain joins TRBV7-2 and TRBJ1-1; unclear D gene. Trimming took 3 bases from V and 1 from J, leaving 6 bases between them. CDR1 is SGHTA and CDR2 is FQGNSA in the germline V gene. The CDR3 runs to 13 residues. CDR3 nucleotide sequence: TGTGCCAGCAGCTTCTCTCAGAACACTGAAGCTTTCTTT. This gives the protein CASSFSQNTEAFF.

V usage is TRBV29-1 and J usage is TRBJ1-2, with D maybe TRBD1 (5 bases). The germline V gene has CDR1 SQVTM and CDR2 ANQGSEA. V was pared by 3 bases and J by 2 bases, with 10 bases between. The CDR3 spans 13 residues. CDR3 coding DNA: TGCAGCGTTGATCCCGGGGCGAACTATGGCTACACCTTC. Amino acids: CSVDPGANYGYTF.

This clonotype has only a few counts. The chain links TRBV27 to TRBJ1-6; no clear D gene. Germline loops: CDR1 MNHEY, CDR2 SMNVEV (reference sequence). This CDR3 comprises 13 residues. V lost 6 bases and J lost 5, with 8 bases in between. CDR3 coding DNA: TGTGCCAGCAGGGGAGCTGATAATTCACCCCTCCACTTT. The encoded protein is CASRGADNSPLHF.

The table lists this clonotype with a few counts. The rearrangement links TRBV20-1 to TRBJ2-3; possibly TRBD2 for D (6 bases). There are 15 residues in the CDR3. V lost 1 base, J lost 6 bases, and 17 bases lay in between. Germline lookup yields CDR1 DFQATT and CDR2 SNEGSKA (reference sequence). The CDR3 DNA follows: TGCAGTGCTAGAGCCTCGGCGGGGAGGTTGGATACGCAGTATTTT. The encoded protein is CSARASAGRLDTQYF.

This clonotype was seen a few times. This chain joins TRBV12-3 or TRBV12-4 and TRBJ2-1, with TRBD2 matching over 8 bases. The junction had 6 bases not matched to a gene; V was cut back by 3 bases and J by 8 bases. CDR3 length: 14 residues. In DNA, the CDR3 is TGTGCCAGCAGTTTTGGGACTAGATACGATGAGCAGTTCTTC. This encodes CASSFGTRYDEQFF.

The V and J genes are TRBV20-1 and TRBJ2-7; D may be TRBD2 (5 bases). Germline CDR1 is DFQATT and CDR2 is SNEGSKA (reference sequence). The CDR3 loop spans 13 amino acids. Deletions cut 6 bases from V and 4 bases from J, with 16 bases between. CDR3 region: CSAGRGGRYEQYF. CDR3 sequence (DNA): TGCAGTGCCGGCCGGGGTGGACGATACGAGCAGTACTTC.

This chain joins TRBV4-2 and TRBJ2-7; 7 nucleotides align to TRBD2. The CDR3 length is 15 residues. CDR1 and CDR2 (germline): LGHNA, YNFKEQ. The J segment lost 2 bases and the V segment lost 1 base, leaving 5 bases of the junction unmatched. The CDR3 is CASSQVGLTAYEQYF. The CDR3 DNA sequence: TGTGCCAGCAGCCAAGTGGGACTAACCGCCTACGAGCAGTACTTC.

This chain joins TRBV3-1 and TRBJ2-5; TRBD2 is a possible D gene (5 bases). The CDR3 runs 14 residues. Between the trimmed V and J ends, which lost 4 bases and 5 bases, there was a span of 14 bases. Germline V gene data show CDR1 as LGHDT and CDR2 as YNNKEL (reference sequence). Written as DNA, the CDR3 is TGTGCCAGCAGCCGAACTAGTCCGAGTGAGACCCAGTACTTC. Its protein is CASSRTSPSETQYF.

This clonotype came up a few times. The chain employs TRBV12-3 or TRBV12-4 and TRBJ2-7, with D uncertain. The CDR3 sequence is 14 residues long. The V and J ends lost 2 bases and 2 bases respectively, with 10 bases between them. CDR3 in amino acids: CASSLFGSAYEQYF. Here the CDR3 DNA reads TGTGCCAGCAGTTTATTTGGCAGTGCCTACGAGCAGTACTTC.

This clonotype was seen a handful of times. The chain links TRBV3-1 to TRBJ1-5; D is perhaps TRBD1 (6 bases). The ends were cut back, 3 bases at V and 4 bases at J, with 13 bases in the middle. Germline values: CDR1 LGHDT, CDR2 YNNKEL (reference sequence). The CDR3 spans 15 residues. Here the CDR3 reads CASSHQGLQNQPQHF. CDR3 nucleotide sequence: TGTGCCAGCAGCCATCAGGGGCTGCAAAATCAGCCCCAGCATTTT.

This clonotype was seen more than once but under ten times. This chain connects TRBV12-3 or TRBV12-4 to TRBJ2-7; D possibly corresponds to TRBD2 (5 bases). V lost 4 bases to trimming and J lost 2 bases, with 15 bases between them. This CDR3 comprises 15 residues. The CDR3 loop is CASSSNTRSPYEQYF. In nucleotides, the CDR3 is TGTGCCAGCAGTTCAAACACTAGGTCGCCCTACGAGCAGTACTTC.

The chain has TRBV5-1 and TRBJ1-2; D is undetermined. CDR1 SGHRS and CDR2 YFSETQ come from the germline V gene. The CDR3 sequence is 14 residues long. Trimming took off 0 bases at V and 1 base at J, with 7 bases between the two ends. The CDR3 loop reads CASSLGGDNYGYTF. CDR3 sequence (DNA): TGCGCCAGCAGCTTGGGCGGTGATAACTATGGCTACACCTTC.

The chain couples TRBV6-1 to TRBJ1-3; D is uncertain. Germline CDR1 MNHNS, CDR2 SASEGT. Trimming pared 6 bases from V and 3 bases from J, leaving 18 bases between. The CDR3 covers 16 residues. In DNA form, the CDR3 reads TGTGCCAGCAGCCTAGCCCCGGGAGCTATTGGAAACACCATATATTTT. It specifies CASSLAPGAIGNTIYF.

In this sample, this clonotype turned up a few times. The genes are TRBV20-1 and TRBJ1-4; 7 nucleotides agree with TRBD1. The CDR3 contains 12 residues. Germline loops: CDR1 DFQATT, CDR2 SNEGSKA (reference sequence). The CDR3 DNA sequence: TGCAGCGTCGGGACAGATAATGAAAAACTGTTTTTT. This translates into CSVGTDNEKLFF.

V gene TRBV15 combines with J gene TRBJ2-7, with a possible D match to TRBD1 (6 bases). The CDR3 sequence is 13 residues long. CDR1 LNHNV and CDR2 YYDKDF come from the germline V gene (reference sequence). Between the trimmed V and J ends, which lost 0 bases and 7 bases, there was a span of 10 bases. The DNA for the CDR3 is TGTGCCACCAGCAGAGAAGGGGGTCAAGAGCAGTACTTC. Its protein is CATSREGGQEQYF.

This clonotype was seen once. The rearrangement joins TRBV20-1 to TRBJ2-7; 13 bases line up with TRBD2. Germline V gene lookup returns CDR1 DFQATT and CDR2 SNEGSKA (reference sequence). The V gene end was trimmed by 5 bases and the J gene end by 0 bases; junction bases not matched to a gene: 7. This CDR3 has 16 amino acids. This chain's CDR3 is CSARGLAGESSYEQYF. DNA for the CDR3: TGCAGTGCTCGCGGACTAGCGGGGGAGAGCTCCTACGAGCAGTACTTC.

This clonotype was seen only a few times. The rearrangement joins TRBV4-1 to TRBJ1-5; D gene uncertain. Germline CDR1 and CDR2: MGHRA and YSYEKL. The V end was cut by 4 bases, the J end by 0 bases, with 10 bases between. The CDR3 is 15 amino acids. This CDR3 reads CASSRQHNSNQPQHF. The DNA of the CDR3 is TGCGCCAGCAGCCGCCAACACAATAGCAATCAGCCCCAGCATTTT.

A few counts support this clonotype. The chain employs TRBV25-1 and TRBJ1-5, with TRBD1 matching over 7 bases. The CDR3 spans 14 residues. CDR1 and CDR2 (germline): MGHDK, SYGVNS. J gave up 4 bases and V 6 bases, and 6 bases lay outside the gene matches. This chain's CDR3 is CASRETGLNQPQHF. CDR3 DNA: TGTGCCAGCAGGGAGACAGGGCTAAATCAGCCCCAGCATTTT.

This chain uses TRBV5-6 with TRBJ2-1; 7 bases map to TRBD2. This CDR3 spans 14 amino acids. The trim removed 3 bases at V and 4 bases at J, leaving 4 bases unmatched. The germline V gene has CDR1 SGHDT and CDR2 YYEEEE. CDR3 sequence: CASSSGRAYNEQFF. CDR3 nucleotide sequence: TGTGCCAGCAGCTCTGGGAGGGCATACAATGAGCAGTTCTTC.

The chain uses TRBV5-4 and TRBJ2-2; maybe TRBD2 (6 bases). In germline, CDR1 is SGHNT, CDR2 YYREEE (reference sequence). V was shortened by 4 bases and J by 4 bases, with 14 bases between the two germline ends. This CDR3 has 15 residues. The CDR3 DNA follows: TGTGCCAGCAGCGAAGGAGGGAAATCCACCGGGGAGCTGTTTTTT. This codes for CASSEGGKSTGELFF.

This clonotype has a handful of counts. Relative to the germline gene, one junction end is altered; a read error may explain this. The chain has TRBV7-7 and TRBJ2-2, with 7 bases aligning to TRBD2. CDR1 is SSHAT and CDR2 is FNYEAQ in the germline V gene (reference sequence). This CDR3 spans 15 amino acids. The CDR3 is CASSPLGGSTGELFF. The CDR3 region has the DNA TGTGCTAGCAGCCCGCTGGGCGGGAGTACCGGGGAGCTGTTTTTT.

This clonotype has at least ten counts. The chain has TRBV12-3 or TRBV12-4 and TRBJ2-3; 8 nucleotides align to TRBD2. Losses at the gene ends were 3 bases for V and 2 bases for J; bases not matched to a gene: 4. The length of the CDR3 is 15 residues. CDR3 region: CASSLGAGATDTQYF. The CDR3, as DNA: TGTGCCAGCAGTTTGGGAGCGGGGGCCACAGATACGCAGTATTTT.